This entry describes one T cell receptor (beta chain). Its matching antigen is unknown. This entry comes from a study of Ad26.COV2.S vaccination and SARS-CoV-2 variants. CDR3 length: 16 residues. CDR1 and CDR2 from the germline V gene are SGHDN and FVKESK. The junction had 4 bases not matched to a gene; V was cut back by 2 bases and J by 3 bases. Study results and caveats: Substantial breadth in spike-specific CD8+ and CD4+ T cell responses was reportedly seen after vaccination. Higher spike-specific TCR breadth was found in vaccine recipients than in placebo recipients.

Clones were read by immunoSEQ multiplex PCR, and TCRdb kept only the in-frame ones, dropping some. The sample has around 370,000 clones; roughly nine tenths are singletons. Sequencing used peripheral blood, obtained after recovery from COVID-19. This TCR came from a human donor who had recovered from COVID-19. The chain has TRBV14 and TRBJ2-2, with 9 bases aligning to TRBD1. This CDR3 is CASSQLGQGYTGELFF. In DNA, the CDR3 is TGTGCCAGCAGCCAACTCGGACAGGGGTACACCGGGGAGCTGTTTTTT.